This entry lists 26 T cell receptor beta chains sequenced from one sample in a study of metastatic and nonmetastatic thyroid tumors. Using MiXCR, TCRdb reanalyzed the PCR reads. Found here are about 16,000 clones, 30% to 35% of them singletons; the top ten hold more than 9%. No patient had received any treatment before thyroid surgery. The sample taken for sequencing was blood. These receptors were collected from a female donor with papillary thyroid cancer or a benign thyroid nodule (not recorded which). Some clones in this sample may be carry-over from other donors' samples.

This clone was seen ten or more times. The genes are TRBV5-1 and TRBJ2-3, with D perhaps given as TRBD1 or TRBD2 (6 bases each). V shed 6 bases and J shed 4 bases, with 15 bases lying between them. The CDR3 runs 14 residues. Germline loops: CDR1 SGHRS, CDR2 YFSETQ. The CDR3 here is CASTNGGPPDTQYF. The CDR3 DNA sequence: TGCGCCAGCACCAACGGGGGCCCCCCAGATACGCAGTATTTT. Variable domain in full (rest from reference TRBV5-1 and TRBJ2-3): KAGVTQTPRYLIKTRGQQVTLSCSPISGHRSVSWYQQTPGQGLQFLFEYFSETQRNKGNFPGRFSGRQFSNSRSEMNVSTLELGDSALYLCASTNGGPPDTQYFGPGTRLTVL.

This clone was seen ten or more times. The V call is TRBV7-6, the J call TRBJ1-1; D is unclear. V lost 5 bases and J lost 7, with 20 bases in between. Germline lookup yields CDR1 SGHVS and CDR2 FNYEAQ. There are 15 residues in the CDR3. Here the CDR3 reads CASSPRYDFSDEAFF. The CDR3 DNA follows: TGTGCCAGCAGCCCAAGGTACGATTTTTCTGATGAAGCTTTCTTT.

The chain recombines TRBV12-3 or TRBV12-4 with TRBJ2-5, with no clear D. CDR3 length: 12 amino acids. V was cut by 6 bases and J by 5 bases, with 10 bases left in between. CDR3 DNA: TGTGCCAGCAGCCTACAGTGGGAGACCCAGTACTTC. Translated: CASSLQWETQYF.

V usage is TRBV20-1 and J usage is TRBJ1-1, with D possibly TRBD1 on 5 matching bases. The ends were cut back, 6 bases at V and 3 bases at J, with 17 bases in the middle. The CDR3 length is 14 residues. The germline V gene encodes CDR1 DFQATT and CDR2 SNEGSKA (reference sequence). CDR3 sequence: CSAMEGFRDTEAFF. The DNA of the CDR3 is TGCAGTGCCATGGAGGGGTTCAGGGACACTGAAGCTTTCTTT.

This clone has only a few counts. The rearrangement links TRBV2 to TRBJ1-3, with unresolved D. Trimming took off 5 bases at V and 2 bases at J, with 13 bases between the two ends. The germline V gene encodes CDR1 SNHLY and CDR2 FYNNEI. The CDR3 loop spans 15 amino acids. The CDR3 nucleotides are TGTGCCAGCAGTTCCGACGAGGTCGCTGGAAACACCATATATTTT. Amino acid sequence: CASSSDEVAGNTIYF.

Judged by abundance, this clone is medium-sized. The rearrangement joins TRBV6-1 to TRBJ2-5; 13 nucleotides align to TRBD2. The CDR3 spans 15 residues. Looked up from germline, CDR1 is MNHNS and CDR2 is SASEGT. V lost 2 bases and J lost 5; bases outside the gene matches: 2. This CDR3 reads CASSETSGGGETQYF. The CDR3 DNA reads TGTGCCAGCAGTGAAACTAGCGGGGGGGGTGAGACCCAGTACTTC.

V usage is TRBV18 and J usage is TRBJ2-3; TRBD1 agrees at 11 bases. CDR1 KGHSH and CDR2 LQKENI come from the germline V gene. Trimming took 2 bases from V and 4 from J; bases not matched to a gene: 2. The CDR3 sequence is 15 residues long. CDR3 amino acids: CASSPGQGASDTQYF. In DNA form, the CDR3 reads TGTGCCAGCTCACCAGGACAGGGGGCATCAGATACGCAGTATTTT.

CDR3 protein: CASSPQWGTGETQYF. CDR3 DNA sequence: TGCGCCAGCAGCCCACAGTGGGGGACCGGCGAGACCCAGTACTTC. V and J are TRBV4-1 and TRBJ2-5, with D tentatively TRBD1 or TRBD2 (5 bases each). Trimming took off 4 bases at V and 5 bases at J, with 17 bases between the two ends. The CDR3 has 15 amino acids. In germline, CDR1 is MGHRA, CDR2 YSYEKL.

This clone has a count of ten or more. The chain is built from TRBV4-2 and TRBJ1-6, with a tentative D call TRBD1 (5 bases). CDR1 and CDR2 (germline): LGHNA, YNFKEQ. The CDR3 length is 15 residues. Trimming took off 1 base at V and 8 bases at J, with 12 bases between the two ends. The CDR3 reads CASSQAGMLDSPLHF. CDR3 DNA sequence: TGTGCCAGCAGCCAAGCAGGGATGCTTGATTCACCCCTCCACTTT.

This clone has only a few counts. The genes are TRBV6-2 or TRBV6-3 and TRBJ1-2; 7 bases map to TRBD1. Per germline, CDR1 MNHEY and CDR2 SVGEGT. The CDR3 runs 18 residues. V was clipped by 0 bases and J by 0 bases; unmatched bases: 10. CDR3 bases: TGTGCCAGCAGTTACTCGTCGGACAGGTTAAATTCTAACTATGGCTACACCTTC. Protein: CASSYSSDRLNSNYGYTF.

Relative to its sample, this clone is medium-sized (0.01 to 0.1%). This sequence joins TRBV6-5 and TRBJ2-5, with D unclear. Germline V CDR1 and CDR2: MNHEY, SVGAGI. Trimming cost V 0 bases and J 5 bases, with 13 bases left between them. This CDR3 contains 15 residues. The CDR3 here is CASSYSGTLWETQYF. The CDR3 coding sequence is TGTGCCAGCAGTTACTCAGGCACCCTCTGGGAGACCCAGTACTTC.

The sample holds a few counts of this clone. Germline and junction disagree at one end, which may indicate a read error. This chain uses TRBV5-5 with TRBJ2-7; possibly TRBD1 for D (5 bases). The germline V gene encodes CDR1 SGHKS and CDR2 YYEKEE (reference sequence). The length of the CDR3 is 13 residues. CDR3 in DNA: TGTGCCATCAGCTTGGGGCAAGTCCATGAGCAGTACTTC. It codes for CAISLGQVHEQYF.

This clone showed up just a few times. The CDR3 spells CASSYQGPAYNEQFF. The CDR3 DNA reads as TGTGCCAGCAGTTACCAGGGGCCGGCGTACAATGAGCAGTTCTTC. The J gene is TRBJ2-1, the V gene TRBV6-2 or TRBV6-3, with D possibly being TRBD1 (6 bases). The CDR3 loop spans 15 amino acids. Trimming took 2 bases from V and 4 from J, leaving 12 bases between them. Germline CDR1 MNHEY, CDR2 SVGEGT.

Many counts were recorded for this clone. The chain recombines TRBV10-3 with TRBJ1-5; TRBD1 is a possible D gene (5 bases). The CDR3 is 13 amino acids. V was trimmed by 6 bases and J by 9 bases, leaving 15 bases between them. The germline V gene encodes CDR1 ENHRY and CDR2 SYGVKD. CDR3 DNA: TGTGCCATCAGCCCCCAGGGTTTTTGGCCCCAGCATTTT. Translating gives CAISPQGFWPQHF.

There are many counts of this clone. A read error may explain this, as a much larger clone is one base away. The chain recombines TRBV6-1 with TRBJ2-2; no clear D gene. Germline CDR1 and CDR2: MNHNS and SASEGT. V was shortened by 7 bases and J by 4 bases, with 16 bases between the two germline ends. The CDR3 runs to 15 residues. CDR3 loop: CASTLRRPSTGELFF. CDR3 DNA sequence: TGTGCCAGCACCCTTCGACGGCCGAGCACCGGGGAGCTGTTTTTT.

The chain employs TRBV7-2 and TRBJ2-7; tentatively, D is TRBD2 (5 bases). Trimming took 1 base from V and 4 from J, leaving 11 bases between them. The CDR3 is made up of 14 amino acids. In germline, CDR1 is SGHTA, CDR2 FQGNSA. CDR3 loop: CASSLVVGEYEQYF. CDR3 nucleotides: TGTGCCAGCAGCTTAGTTGTGGGAGAGTACGAGCAGTACTTC.

This clone was detected a few times. The J gene is TRBJ2-5, the V gene TRBV7-9; no clear D gene. Germline CDR1 and CDR2: SEHNR and FQNEAQ (reference sequence). Trimming shortened V by 5 bases and J by 5 bases, and 9 bases separated the two germline ends. The CDR3 covers 12 residues. CDR3 amino acids: CASSLVWETQYF. Here the CDR3 DNA reads TGTGCCAGCAGCCTAGTATGGGAGACCCAGTACTTC.

Only one count was recorded for this clone. The conserved phenylalanine or tryptophan normally closing the CDR3 is absent here, so this likely arose from a read error. This chain links TRBV11-2 with TRBJ1-2; 8 positions agree with TRBD1. The germline gives CDR1 SGHAT, CDR2 FQNNGV. This CDR3 spans 13 amino acids. CDR3 coding DNA: TGTGCCAGCAGCGTGGGACAGGATTATGTCTACACCTCC. Protein: CASSVGQDYVYTS.

This clone qualifies as medium-sized. This chain links TRBV5-1 with TRBJ2-7; D is unresolved. V lost 0 bases and J 3 bases, leaving 13 bases between the germline ends. The CDR3 has 15 residues. Per germline, CDR1 SGHRS and CDR2 YFSETQ. The CDR3 is CASSLEAEEIYEQYF. The CDR3 coding sequence is TGCGCCAGCAGCTTGGAAGCTGAAGAGATCTACGAGCAGTACTTC.

Within the sample, this clone is medium-sized (0.01 to 0.1%). This chain uses TRBV4-3 with TRBJ1-2, with D possibly TRBD1 on 6 matching bases. The V and J ends lost 0 bases and 6 bases respectively, with 11 bases between them. The CDR3 totals 14 residues. CDR1 is LGHNA, CDR2 YSLEER, per germline. The CDR3: CASSQDRGSDGYTF. In DNA, the CDR3 is TGCGCCAGCAGCCAAGACAGGGGTTCGGATGGCTACACCTTC.

This clone was seen many times. The chain is built from TRBV7-3 and TRBJ2-1; the D gene is possibly TRBD1 (6 bases). V was shortened by 5 bases and J by 2 bases, with 13 bases between the two germline ends. Germline-derived CDR1 and CDR2 are SGHTA and FQGTGA. The CDR3 runs 15 residues. CDR3 in amino acids: CASSPQQGAYNEQFF. CDR3 in DNA: TGTGCCAGCAGCCCCCAACAGGGAGCCTACAATGAGCAGTTCTTC.

This clone was observed a few times. The chain recombines TRBV28 with TRBJ1-5; D is ambiguous. CDR1 and CDR2 (germline): MDHEN, SYDVKM. The CDR3 is made up of 12 amino acids. Deletions cut 1 base from V and 8 bases from J, with 6 bases between. CDR3 nucleotide sequence: TGTGCCAGCAGTTTATTCGAGAAGCCCCAGCATTTT. It is translated as CASSLFEKPQHF.

This clone rates as medium-sized. The chain is built from TRBV5-1 and TRBJ2-1, with 12 bases matching TRBD2. Germline CDR1 is SGHRS and CDR2 is YFSETQ. The CDR3 has 18 amino acids. V shed 0 bases and J 5 bases; nucleotides not matched to a gene: 9. CDR3 sequence (DNA): TGCGCCAGCAGCTTGGGACTAGCGGGGGCCAACCTGGACAATGAGCAGTTCTTC. It codes for CASSLGLAGANLDNEQFF. The full variable domain, in which reference TRBV5-1 and TRBJ2-1 provide the parts outside the CDR3, is KAGVTQTPRYLIKTRGQQVTLSCSPISGHRSVSWYQQTPGQGLQFLFEYFSETQRNKGNFPGRFSGRQFSNSRSEMNVSTLELGDSALYLCASSLGLAGANLDNEQFFGPGTRLTVL.

This clone is medium-sized (0.01 to 0.1%) by share. V is TRBV30 and J is TRBJ2-7, with D tentatively TRBD1 or TRBD2 (5 bases each). CDR1 and CDR2 (germline): GTSNPN, SVGIG (reference sequence). The length of the CDR3 is 15 residues. Trimming left V 1 base short and J 5 bases short, with 18 bases between. CDR3 residues: CAWSGPYGAGNEQYF. The DNA for the CDR3 is TGTGCCTGGAGTGGACCCTACGGGGCTGGAAACGAGCAGTACTTC.

By share of the sample, this clone is medium-sized. The chain uses TRBV19 and TRBJ1-3; D might be TRBD1 (5 bases). The CDR3 runs to 14 residues. Germline CDR1 and CDR2: LNHDA and SQIVND (reference sequence). The CDR3 region is CASGVRGLGNTIYF. The CDR3 nucleotides read TGTGCGTCTGGGGTGAGGGGACTTGGAAACACCATATATTTT. The full variable domain, with the rest looked up from reference TRBV19 and TRBJ1-3, is DGGITQSPKYLFRKEGQNVTLSCEQNLNHDAMYWYRQDPGQGLRLIYYSQIVNDFQKGDIAEGYSVSREKKESFPLTVTSAQKNPTAFYLCASGVRGLGNTIYFGEGSWLTVV.

The chain employs TRBV7-9 and TRBJ2-4; possibly TRBD1 for D (6 bases). Between the trimmed V and J ends, which lost 5 bases and 0 bases, there was a span of 14 bases. Germline CDR1 is SEHNR and CDR2 is FQNEAQ (reference sequence). The CDR3 is 16 amino acids. The DNA of the CDR3 is TGTGCCAGCAGCCCGGGACACCCTCTAGCCAAAAACATTCAGTACTTC. This sequence encodes CASSPGHPLAKNIQYF. The full variable domain, with the rest looked up from reference TRBV7-9 and TRBJ2-4, is DTGVSQNPRHKITKRGQNVTFRCDPISEHNRLYWYRQTLGQGPEFLTYFQNEAQLEKSRLLSDRFSAERPKGSFSTLEIQRTEQGDSAMYLCASSPGHPLAKNIQYFGAGTRLSVL.